These T cell receptor beta chains were read from a single sample in a study of shared clonotypes between healthy human individuals. The table came from immunoSEQ multiplex PCR; TCRdb's copy has only in-frame clones and leaves some out. The data show more than 1.2 million clones, less than 99% seen once. Sequencing was carried out using naive CD4+ T cells sorted from blood. Receptor source: a man aged 25 to 45 in good health. Each CDR3 is given with its conserved first and last residue. The D gene is left open where the match is weak. Only some rows state a clone size, as once, few, many or a class for expanded clones.

V gene: TRBV28; J gene: TRBJ2-7; clone size: NA; D gene: TRBD2; CDR3 protein: CASSLRASGAYEQYF; CDR3 DNA: TGTGCCAGCAGTTTACGGGCTAGCGGAGCCTACGAGCAGTACTTC
V gene: TRBV5-1; J gene: TRBJ2-2; clone size: NA; D gene: NA; CDR3 protein: CASSLAFDTGELFF; CDR3 DNA: TGCGCCAGCAGCTTGGCTTTCGACACCGGGGAGCTGTTTTTT
V gene: TRBV18; J gene: TRBJ2-1; clone size: NA; D gene: NA; CDR3 protein: CASSPVLAERRTYNEQFF; CDR3 DNA: TGTGCCAGCTCACCAGTCTTGGCGGAACGTCGTACCTACAATGAGCAGTTCTTC
V gene: TRBV5-1; J gene: TRBJ1-5; clone size: NA; D gene: TRBD1; CDR3 protein: CASSLETGDNQPQHF; CDR3 DNA: TGCGCCAGCAGCTTGGAAACAGGGGACAATCAGCCCCAGCATTTT
V gene: TRBV5-5; J gene: TRBJ2-7; clone size: NA; D gene: TRBD2; CDR3 protein: CASRRRQFGTSGSGEQYF; CDR3 DNA: TGTGCCAGCAGACGGCGACAGTTCGGGACTAGCGGGAGTGGCGAGCAGTACTTC
V gene: TRBV27; J gene: TRBJ2-2; clone size: NA; D gene: TRBD2; CDR3 protein: CASSLLPIAGANTGELFF; CDR3 DNA: TGTGCCAGCAGTTTACTCCCTATAGCGGGGGCGAACACCGGGGAGCTGTTTTTT
V gene: TRBV10-3; J gene: TRBJ1-2; clone size: NA; D gene: TRBD1; CDR3 protein: CAISESNRNRGRPYGYTF; CDR3 DNA: TGTGCCATCAGTGAGTCGAATCGGAACAGGGGCCGGCCCTATGGCTACACCTTC
V gene: TRBV5-5; J gene: TRBJ2-7; clone size: NA; D gene: TRBD1; CDR3 protein: CASSLRHRDRLSQYF; CDR3 DNA: TGTGCCAGCAGCTTGCGTCACCGGGACAGACTATCGCAGTACTTC
V gene: TRBV29-1; J gene: TRBJ2-3; clone size: NA; D gene: NA; CDR3 protein: CSVDPPGADTQYF; CDR3 DNA: TGCAGCGTTGATCCCCCTGGAGCGGATACGCAGTATTTT
V gene: TRBV6-1; J gene: TRBJ1-5; clone size: NA; D gene: NA; CDR3 protein: CASSEGRDHPQHF; CDR3 DNA: TGTGCCAGCAGTGAAGGAAGGGATCATCCCCAGCATTTT
V gene: TRBV2; J gene: TRBJ1-1; clone size: NA; D gene: NA; CDR3 protein: CASSQLGGRTEAFF; CDR3 DNA: TGTGCCAGCAGTCAACTAGGGGGAAGAACTGAAGCTTTCTTT
V gene: TRBV6-5; J gene: TRBJ2-7; clone size: NA; D gene: NA; CDR3 protein: CASSTFGNEQYF; CDR3 DNA: TGTGCCAGCTCGACCTTCGGAAACGAGCAGTACTTC
V gene: TRBV5-6; J gene: TRBJ1-5; clone size: NA; D gene: NA; CDR3 protein: CASSSGWNQPQHF; CDR3 DNA: TGTGCCAGCAGCTCCGGCTGGAATCAGCCCCAGCATTTT
V gene: TRBV2; J gene: TRBJ1-3; clone size: NA; D gene: TRBD1; CDR3 protein: CASSERRGPGRSNSGNTIYF; CDR3 DNA: TGTGCCAGCAGTGAACGCAGGGGGCCCGGTCGGTCAAACTCTGGAAACACCATATATTTT
V gene: TRBV28; J gene: TRBJ2-7; clone size: NA; D gene: TRBD2; CDR3 protein: CASSLGGMKPYEQYF; CDR3 DNA: TGTGCCAGCAGCCTCGGGGGGATGAAGCCCTACGAGCAGTACTTC
V gene: TRBV28; J gene: TRBJ2-7; clone size: NA; D gene: NA; CDR3 protein: CASRPLGPYEQYF; CDR3 DNA: TGTGCCAGCAGACCTCTAGGTCCCTACGAGCAGTACTTC
V gene: TRBV10-3; J gene: TRBJ2-3; clone size: once; D gene: TRBD2; CDR3 protein: CAISESTSGRLYTQYF; CDR3 DNA: TGTGCCATCAGTGAGTCGACTAGCGGGAGGTTATATACGCAGTATTTT
V gene: TRBV11-2; J gene: TRBJ2-7; clone size: once; D gene: TRBD1; CDR3 protein: CASSPVTGQPITYEQYF; CDR3 DNA: TGTGCCAGCAGCCCGGTAACGGGACAGCCCATCACCTACGAGCAGTACTTC
V gene: TRBV6-6; J gene: TRBJ2-1; clone size: NA; D gene: TRBD2; CDR3 protein: CASTQTRLAKNEQFF; CDR3 DNA: TGTGCCAGCACCCAAACGCGACTAGCGAAGAATGAGCAGTTCTTC
V gene: TRBV5-4; J gene: TRBJ2-3; clone size: NA; D gene: TRBD2; CDR3 protein: CASSPPAGEADTQYF; CDR3 DNA: TGTGCCAGCAGCCCCCCAGCGGGAGAGGCAGATACGCAGTATTTT
V gene: TRBV10-3; J gene: TRBJ2-6; clone size: NA; D gene: NA; CDR3 protein: CAINGGTGANVLTF; CDR3 DNA: TGTGCCATCAATGGGGGGACTGGGGCCAACGTCCTGACTTTC
V gene: TRBV5-4; J gene: TRBJ1-3; clone size: NA; D gene: NA; CDR3 protein: CASSPQGPSGNTIYF; CDR3 DNA: TGTGCCAGCAGCCCCCAGGGTCCCTCTGGAAACACCATATATTTT
V gene: TRBV30; J gene: TRBJ2-4; clone size: NA; D gene: TRBD2; CDR3 protein: CAWSVPLLAGDGWAKNIQYF; CDR3 DNA: TGTGCCTGGAGTGTACCGTTACTAGCGGGAGATGGGTGGGCCAAAAACATTCAGTACTTC
V gene: TRBV5-1; J gene: TRBJ2-1; clone size: NA; D gene: NA; CDR3 protein: CASSLSPGEGAEQFF; CDR3 DNA: TGCGCCAGCAGCTTGTCTCCGGGAGAGGGGGCGGAGCAGTTCTTC
V gene: TRBV10-3; J gene: TRBJ2-7; clone size: NA; D gene: NA; CDR3 protein: CAISADTRGEQYF; CDR3 DNA: TGTGCCATCAGTGCGGACACCCGAGGCGAGCAGTACTTC
V gene: TRBV5-1; J gene: TRBJ1-1; clone size: NA; D gene: NA; CDR3 protein: CASSLAGQGWTEAFF; CDR3 DNA: TGCGCCAGCAGCTTGGCGGGTCAGGGGTGGACTGAAGCTTTCTTT
V gene: TRBV2; J gene: TRBJ2-7; clone size: NA; D gene: NA; CDR3 protein: CASNPFGLWDEQYF; CDR3 DNA: TGTGCCAGCAACCCATTCGGTCTGTGGGACGAGCAGTACTTC
V gene: TRBV14; J gene: TRBJ1-2; clone size: NA; D gene: NA; CDR3 protein: CASSQLGPGYGYTF; CDR3 DNA: TGTGCCAGCAGCCAACTGGGTCCAGGGTATGGCTACACCTTC
V gene: TRBV6-1; J gene: TRBJ2-3; clone size: NA; D gene: TRBD1; CDR3 protein: CASSELGQARGDTQYF; CDR3 DNA: TGTGCCAGCAGTGAATTGGGACAGGCGAGGGGGGATACGCAGTATTTT
V gene: TRBV5-1; J gene: TRBJ2-3; clone size: NA; D gene: NA; CDR3 protein: CASSSGLIDGDTQYF; CDR3 DNA: TGCGCCAGCAGCTCGGGACTTATTGACGGTGATACGCAGTATTTT
V gene: TRBV11-2; J gene: TRBJ2-1; clone size: NA; D gene: NA; CDR3 protein: CASSRVPGTPSNEQFF; CDR3 DNA: TGTGCCAGCAGCCGGGTCCCCGGGACTCCCAGCAATGAGCAGTTCTTC
V gene: TRBV10-3; J gene: TRBJ2-7; clone size: NA; D gene: NA; CDR3 protein: CAISGMGLTYEQYF; CDR3 DNA: TGTGCCATCAGTGGGATGGGACTGACCTACGAGCAGTACTTC
V gene: TRBV2; J gene: TRBJ2-7; clone size: NA; D gene: NA; CDR3 protein: CASLAAYEQYF; CDR3 DNA: TGTGCCAGCCTGGCAGCCTACGAGCAGTACTTC
V gene: TRBV7-9; J gene: TRBJ2-1; clone size: NA; D gene: NA; CDR3 protein: CASSFLAVTYNEQFF; CDR3 DNA: TGTGCCAGCAGCTTTTTAGCGGTCACCTACAATGAGCAGTTCTTC
V gene: TRBV6-6; J gene: TRBJ2-5; clone size: once; D gene: TRBD2; CDR3 protein: CASHSGKEEETQYF; CDR3 DNA: TGTGCCAGCCATAGCGGGAAGGAGGAAGAGACCCAGTACTTC
V gene: TRBV4-1; J gene: TRBJ1-5; clone size: NA; D gene: NA; CDR3 protein: CASSQGHSLQPQHF; CDR3 DNA: TGCGCCAGCAGCCAAGGGCATTCCCTTCAGCCCCAGCATTTT
V gene: TRBV7-2; J gene: TRBJ2-7; clone size: NA; D gene: TRBD2; CDR3 protein: CASSLVGTSGFSYEQYF; CDR3 DNA: TGTGCCAGCAGCTTAGTTGGGACTAGCGGGTTCTCCTACGAGCAGTACTTC
V gene: TRBV5-4; J gene: TRBJ2-2; clone size: NA; D gene: TRBD2; CDR3 protein: CASNLGSGGGPGELFF; CDR3 DNA: TGTGCCAGCAACCTTGGGTCGGGAGGAGGGCCCGGGGAGCTGTTTTTT
V gene: TRBV5-1; J gene: TRBJ1-4; clone size: NA; D gene: NA; CDR3 protein: CASSPAVGVANEKLFF; CDR3 DNA: TGCGCCAGCAGCCCCGCGGTAGGGGTGGCTAATGAAAAACTGTTTTTT
V gene: TRBV28; J gene: TRBJ2-1; clone size: NA; D gene: TRBD2; CDR3 protein: CASSLAGLAGSSYNEQFF; CDR3 DNA: TGTGCCAGCAGTTTGGCCGGACTAGCGGGAAGCTCCTACAATGAGCAGTTCTTC
V gene: TRBV28; J gene: TRBJ1-1; clone size: NA; D gene: NA; CDR3 protein: CASNGGQFAEAFF; CDR3 DNA: TGTGCCAGCAACGGGGGGCAGTTCGCTGAAGCTTTCTTT
V gene: TRBV14; J gene: TRBJ2-1; clone size: NA; D gene: NA; CDR3 protein: CASSQTSTRNEQFF; CDR3 DNA: TGTGCCAGCAGCCAAACTAGTACCCGCAATGAGCAGTTCTTC
V gene: TRBV5-5; J gene: TRBJ2-2; clone size: NA; D gene: NA; CDR3 protein: CASSLMSGGVGELFF; CDR3 DNA: TGTGCCAGCAGCTTGATGTCGGGTGGTGTCGGGGAGCTGTTTTTT
V gene: TRBV5-6; J gene: TRBJ1-2; clone size: NA; D gene: NA; CDR3 protein: CANSLLTGKNYGYTF; CDR3 DNA: TGTGCCAACAGCTTGTTAACAGGCAAGAACTATGGCTACACCTTC
V gene: TRBV27; J gene: TRBJ2-5; clone size: NA; D gene: NA; CDR3 protein: CASSYGGVETQYF; CDR3 DNA: TGTGCCAGCAGTTATGGAGGGGTGGAGACCCAGTACTTC
V gene: TRBV29-1; J gene: TRBJ1-1; clone size: NA; D gene: NA; CDR3 protein: CSAGGGWTEAFF; CDR3 DNA: TGCAGCGCCGGGGGGGGCTGGACTGAAGCTTTCTTT
V gene: TRBV10-3; J gene: TRBJ2-2; clone size: NA; D gene: NA; CDR3 protein: CAISASHNGELFF; CDR3 DNA: TGTGCCATCAGTGCGTCCCACAACGGGGAGCTGTTTTTT
V gene: TRBV2; J gene: TRBJ2-6; clone size: NA; D gene: NA; CDR3 protein: CASSRYSGANVLTF; CDR3 DNA: TGTGCCAGCAGCAGATACTCTGGGGCCAACGTCCTGACTTTC
V gene: TRBV29-1; J gene: TRBJ2-3; clone size: NA; D gene: NA; CDR3 protein: CSAPMGDTQYF; CDR3 DNA: TGCAGCGCCCCTATGGGAGATACGCAGTATTTT